This T cell receptor beta chain was captured by sequencing in a study of radiation and T cells in renal cell carcinoma. The time point is: blood 4 weeks post-SBRT, at nephrectomy. Treatment described: 15 Gy SBRT to primary tumor, nephrectomy 4 weeks later. This CDR3 spans 13 amino acids. In germline, CDR1 is SGHTA, CDR2 FQGTGA. Trimming at V came to 5 bases and at J to 10 bases, leaving 9 bases not matched to a gene. Produced via immunoSEQ multiplex PCR; TCRdb's table is partial and in-frame only. The sample carries approximately 150,000 clones, approximately 86% recorded once. The material sequenced was blood, taken from a patient whose treatment included radiotherapy and nephrectomy. V is TRBV7-3 and J is TRBJ1-2; 8 bases are shared with TRBD1. This clonotype originated in a woman aged 50 to 60 with renal cell carcinoma. CDR3 loop: CASSPGQGLDYTF. In DNA form, the CDR3 reads TGTGCCAGCAGCCCAGGACAGGGTTTGGACTACACCTTC.